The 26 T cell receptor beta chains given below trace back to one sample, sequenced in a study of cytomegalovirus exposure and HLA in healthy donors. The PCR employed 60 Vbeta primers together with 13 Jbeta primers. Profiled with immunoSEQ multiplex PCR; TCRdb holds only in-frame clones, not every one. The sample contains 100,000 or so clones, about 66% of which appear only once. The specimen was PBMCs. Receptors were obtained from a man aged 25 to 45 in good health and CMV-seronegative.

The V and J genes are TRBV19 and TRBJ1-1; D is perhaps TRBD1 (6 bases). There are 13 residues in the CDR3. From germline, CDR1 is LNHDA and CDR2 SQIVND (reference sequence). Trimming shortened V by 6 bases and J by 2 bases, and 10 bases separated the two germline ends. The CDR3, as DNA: TGTGCCAGTAGACAACAGGGTAACACTGAAGCTTTCTTT. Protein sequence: CASRQQGNTEAFF.

This chain's CDR3 is CASSSWRAVFNEKLFF. CDR3 sequence (DNA): TGTGCCAGCAGCTCCTGGCGTGCGGTCTTTAATGAAAAACTGTTTTTT. J is TRBJ1-4 and V is TRBV5-6; D is uncertain. Germline V gene lookup returns CDR1 SGHDT and CDR2 YYEEEE. The CDR3 spans 16 residues. V lost 3 bases and J lost 4, with 16 bases in between.

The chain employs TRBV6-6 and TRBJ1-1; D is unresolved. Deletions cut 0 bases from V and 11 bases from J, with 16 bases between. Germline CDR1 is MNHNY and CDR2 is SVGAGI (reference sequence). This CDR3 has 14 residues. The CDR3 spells CASSYSVPRPEAFF. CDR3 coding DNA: TGTGCCAGCAGTTACTCGGTTCCTCGACCGGAGGCTTTCTTT.

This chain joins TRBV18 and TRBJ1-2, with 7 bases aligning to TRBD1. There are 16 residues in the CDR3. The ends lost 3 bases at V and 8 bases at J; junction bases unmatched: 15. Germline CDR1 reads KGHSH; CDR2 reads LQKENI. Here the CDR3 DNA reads TGTGCCAGCTCACCGCCTCGGGACAGCCCGTCCGGGGGCTACACCTTC. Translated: CASSPPRDSPSGGYTF.

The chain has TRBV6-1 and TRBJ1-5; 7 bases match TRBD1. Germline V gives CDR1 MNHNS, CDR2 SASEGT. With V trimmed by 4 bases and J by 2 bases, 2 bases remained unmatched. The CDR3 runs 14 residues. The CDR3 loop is CASSGGQRNQPQHF. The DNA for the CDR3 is TGTGCCAGCAGTGGGGGACAGCGCAATCAGCCCCAGCATTTT.

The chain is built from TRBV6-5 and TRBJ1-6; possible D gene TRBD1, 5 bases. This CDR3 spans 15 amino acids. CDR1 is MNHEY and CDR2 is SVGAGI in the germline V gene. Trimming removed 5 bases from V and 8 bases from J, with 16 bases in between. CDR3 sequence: CASSNDKGIYSPLHF. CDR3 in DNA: TGTGCCAGCAGTAACGACAAGGGGATATATTCACCCCTCCACTTT.

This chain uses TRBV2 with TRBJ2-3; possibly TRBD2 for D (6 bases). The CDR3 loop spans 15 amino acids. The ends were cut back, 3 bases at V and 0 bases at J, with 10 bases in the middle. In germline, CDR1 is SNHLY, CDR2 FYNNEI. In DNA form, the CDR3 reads TGTGCCAGCAGTGATTGGCGGGAAAGCACAGATACGCAGTATTTT. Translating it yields CASSDWRESTDTQYF.

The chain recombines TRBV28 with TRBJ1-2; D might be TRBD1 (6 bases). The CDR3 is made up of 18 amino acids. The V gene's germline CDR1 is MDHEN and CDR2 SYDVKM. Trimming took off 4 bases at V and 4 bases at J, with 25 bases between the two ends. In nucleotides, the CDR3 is TGTGCCAGCAGTTCACCTCCCTCAACAGGGACCCTAGGCTATGGCTACACCTTC. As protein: CASSSPPSTGTLGYGYTF.

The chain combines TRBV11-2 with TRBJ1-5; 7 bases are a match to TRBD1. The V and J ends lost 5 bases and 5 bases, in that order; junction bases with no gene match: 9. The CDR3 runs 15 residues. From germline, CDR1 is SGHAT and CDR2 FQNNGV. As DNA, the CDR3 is TGTGCCAGCAGCCAAGGACAGGTAGTCGATCAGCCCCAGCATTTT. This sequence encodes CASSQGQVVDQPQHF.

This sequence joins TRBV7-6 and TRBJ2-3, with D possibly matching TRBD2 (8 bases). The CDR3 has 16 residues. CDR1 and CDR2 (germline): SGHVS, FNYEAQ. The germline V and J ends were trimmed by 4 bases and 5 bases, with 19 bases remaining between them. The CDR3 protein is CASSSQGGLGKDTQYF. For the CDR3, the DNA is TGTGCCAGCAGCTCCCAGGGGGGACTAGGAAAAGATACGCAGTATTTT.

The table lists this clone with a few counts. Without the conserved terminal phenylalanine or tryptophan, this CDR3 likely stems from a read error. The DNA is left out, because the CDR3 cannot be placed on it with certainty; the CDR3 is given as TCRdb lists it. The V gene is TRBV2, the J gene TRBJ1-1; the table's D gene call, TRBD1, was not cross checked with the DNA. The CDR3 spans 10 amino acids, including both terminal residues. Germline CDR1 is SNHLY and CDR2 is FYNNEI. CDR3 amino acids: CASRTKTGFT.

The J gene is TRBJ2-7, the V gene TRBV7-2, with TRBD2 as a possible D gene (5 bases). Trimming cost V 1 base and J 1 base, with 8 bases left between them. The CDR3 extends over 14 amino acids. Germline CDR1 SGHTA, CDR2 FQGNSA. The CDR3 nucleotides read TGTGCCAGCAGCTTAGAGCGGCAGTCCTACGAGCAGTACTTC. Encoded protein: CASSLERQSYEQYF.

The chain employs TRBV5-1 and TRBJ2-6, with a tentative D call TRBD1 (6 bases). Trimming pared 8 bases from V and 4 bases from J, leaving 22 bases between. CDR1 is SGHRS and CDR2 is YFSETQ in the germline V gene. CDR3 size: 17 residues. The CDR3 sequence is CASSTGLLPDGANVLTF. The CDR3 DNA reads TGCGCCAGTTCCACAGGGTTATTACCTGACGGGGCCAACGTCCTGACTTTC.

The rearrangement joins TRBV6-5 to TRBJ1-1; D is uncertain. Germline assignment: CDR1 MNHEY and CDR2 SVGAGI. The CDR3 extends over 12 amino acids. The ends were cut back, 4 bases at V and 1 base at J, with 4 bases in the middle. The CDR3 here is CASSSPNTEAFF. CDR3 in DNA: TGTGCCAGCAGTTCTCCGAACACTGAAGCTTTCTTT.

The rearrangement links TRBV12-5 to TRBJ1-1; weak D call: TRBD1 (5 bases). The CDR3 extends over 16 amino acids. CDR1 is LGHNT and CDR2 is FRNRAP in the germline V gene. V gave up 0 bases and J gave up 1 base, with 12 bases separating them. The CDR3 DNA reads TGTGCTAGTGGTTTGGTAATTGGGGGGGGGAACACTGAAGCTTTCTTT. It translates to CASGLVIGGGNTEAFF. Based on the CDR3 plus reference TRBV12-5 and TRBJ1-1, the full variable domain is DARVTQTPRHKVTEMGQEVTMRCQPILGHNTVFWYRQTMMQGLELLAYFRNRAPLDDSGMPKDRFSAEMPDATLATLKIQPSEPRDSAVYFCASGLVIGGGNTEAFFGQGTRLTVV.

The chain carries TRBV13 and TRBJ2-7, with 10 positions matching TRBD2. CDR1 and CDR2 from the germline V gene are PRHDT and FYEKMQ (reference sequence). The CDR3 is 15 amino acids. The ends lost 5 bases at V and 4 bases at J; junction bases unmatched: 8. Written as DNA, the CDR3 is TGTGCCAGCAGCGGGAGGACTAGCGGACCTTACGAGCAGTACTTC. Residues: CASSGRTSGPYEQYF.

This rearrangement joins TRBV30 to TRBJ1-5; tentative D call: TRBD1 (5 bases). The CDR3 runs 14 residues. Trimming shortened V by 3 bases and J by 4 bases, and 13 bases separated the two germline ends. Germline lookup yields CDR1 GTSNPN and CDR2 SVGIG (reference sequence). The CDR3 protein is CAWRSRGGNQPQHF. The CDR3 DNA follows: TGTGCCTGGAGGTCCCGGGGGGGGAATCAGCCCCAGCATTTT.

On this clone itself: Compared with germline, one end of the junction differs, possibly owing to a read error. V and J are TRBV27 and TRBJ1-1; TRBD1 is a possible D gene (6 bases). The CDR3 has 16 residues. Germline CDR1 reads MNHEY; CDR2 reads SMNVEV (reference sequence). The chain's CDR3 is CARRPTYRDKNTEAFF. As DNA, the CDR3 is TGTGCCCGCAGGCCTACTTACAGGGACAAGAACACTGAAGCTTTCTTT.

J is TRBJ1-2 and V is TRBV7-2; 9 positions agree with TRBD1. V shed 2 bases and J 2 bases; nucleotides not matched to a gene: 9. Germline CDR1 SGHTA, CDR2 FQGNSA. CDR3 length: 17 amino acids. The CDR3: CASSLLGGQGLNYGYTF. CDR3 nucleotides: TGTGCCAGCAGCTTATTGGGGGGACAGGGCTTAAACTATGGCTACACCTTC.

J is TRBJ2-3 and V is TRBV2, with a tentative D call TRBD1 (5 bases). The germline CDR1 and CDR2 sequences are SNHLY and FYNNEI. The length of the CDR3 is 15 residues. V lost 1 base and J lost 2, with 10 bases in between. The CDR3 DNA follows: TGTGCCAGCAGTGAAGACAGGCAGGTCACAGATACGCAGTATTTT. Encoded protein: CASSEDRQVTDTQYF.

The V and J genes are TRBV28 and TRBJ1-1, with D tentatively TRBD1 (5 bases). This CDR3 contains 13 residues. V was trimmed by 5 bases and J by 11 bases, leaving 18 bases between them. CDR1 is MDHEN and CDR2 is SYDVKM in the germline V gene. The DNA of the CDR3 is TGTGCCAGCAGTGTCGGGGGGACTCTGGGTGCTTTCTTT. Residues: CASSVGGTLGAFF.

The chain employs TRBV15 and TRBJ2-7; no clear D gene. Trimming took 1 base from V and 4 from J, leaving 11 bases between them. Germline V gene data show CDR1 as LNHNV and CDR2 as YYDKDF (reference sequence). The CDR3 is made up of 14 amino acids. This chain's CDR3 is CATSRAPPVYEQYF. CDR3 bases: TGTGCCACCAGCAGAGCACCCCCGGTTTACGAGCAGTACTTC.

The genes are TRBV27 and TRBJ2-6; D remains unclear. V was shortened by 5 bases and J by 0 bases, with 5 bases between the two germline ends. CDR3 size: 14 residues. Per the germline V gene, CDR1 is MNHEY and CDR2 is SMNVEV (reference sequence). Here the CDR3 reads CASSLSSGANVLTF. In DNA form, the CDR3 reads TGTGCCAGCAGTCTAAGCTCTGGGGCCAACGTCCTGACTTTC.

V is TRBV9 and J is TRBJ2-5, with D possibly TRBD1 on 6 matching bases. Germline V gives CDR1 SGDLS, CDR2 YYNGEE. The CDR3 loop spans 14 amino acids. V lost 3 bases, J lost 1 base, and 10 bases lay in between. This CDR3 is CASSATGRQETQYF. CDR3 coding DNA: TGTGCCAGCAGCGCTACAGGGCGCCAAGAGACCCAGTACTTC.

CDR3 sequence reads: CASSEYDRGGDGYTF. In DNA, the CDR3 is TGTGCCAGCAGCGAATACGACAGGGGAGGTGATGGCTACACCTTC. The chain combines TRBV9 with TRBJ1-2; TRBD1 matches 8 bases. Germline trimming cut 3 bases from V and 6 bases from J; bases unmatched to any gene: 10. Germline V gives CDR1 SGDLS, CDR2 YYNGEE. The CDR3 loop spans 15 amino acids.

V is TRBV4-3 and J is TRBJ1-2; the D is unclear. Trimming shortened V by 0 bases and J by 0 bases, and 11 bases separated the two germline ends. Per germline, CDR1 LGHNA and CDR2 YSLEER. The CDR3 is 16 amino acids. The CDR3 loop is CASSQDGEGTNYGYTF. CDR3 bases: TGCGCCAGCAGCCAAGATGGAGAGGGCACTAACTATGGCTACACCTTC.